This TCR beta chain derives from a study of T cells in Graves' hyperthyroidism and ophthalmopathy. Exclusion criteria comprised uncontrolled infection, other autoimmune disease, pregnancy or lactation. The PBMCs studied were ones that came from about 10 ml fresh peripheral blood. The TCR beta CDR3 regions underwent amplification using RNA transcripts as the source. The study used the HTBI primer set for a first-round RT-PCR of the TCR CDR3. TCRdb redid the calling of the multiplex PCR reads with MiXCR, one entry per CDR3 protein. The table lists around 690,000 distinct CDR3 sequences, 15% to 20% of them singletons. This clonotype was counted at least ten times. Its antigen is not known. The CDR3 has 17 amino acids. Germline V gene lookup returns CDR1 ENHRY and CDR2 SYGVKD. Trimming at V came to 6 bases and at J to 3 bases, leaving 15 bases not matched to a gene. Regarding the study as a whole: Among clonotypes expanded in thyroid above 0.001, most were also found in blood.

This clonotype was sampled from a man aged 50-60 years with Graves' hyperthyroidism. The chain carries TRBV10-3 and TRBJ2-7, with 9 bases fitting TRBD1. Sequencing was carried out using blood. The DNA of the CDR3 is TGTGCCATCAGCTCGAGAACGGGACAGGGTCGGGGCTACGAGCAGTACTTC. Amino acid sequence: CAISSRTGQGRGYEQYF.